Sequencing of this TCR beta chain was carried out in a study of T cell changes during pregnancy in multiple sclerosis. Sequenced by immunoSEQ multiplex PCR; TCRdb stores in-frame clones only, minus some. The sample records tens of thousands of clones, just over 90% being singletons. This CDR3 is built from 11 residues. Germline assignment: CDR1 GTSNPN and CDR2 SVGIG (reference sequence). With V trimmed by 2 bases and J by 7 bases, 1 base remained unmatched. This receptor was taken from a female donor in good health, enrolled as a control in a pregnancy study. The V and J genes are TRBV30 and TRBJ1-2; 7 positions match TRBD1. Sequencing was performed on peripheral blood, taken in the first trimester of pregnancy. The CDR3 DNA sequence: TGTGCCTGGAGTACAGGGGTTGGCTACACCTTC. Translating it yields CAWSTGVGYTF.